The 24 T cell receptor beta chains reported below all come from one sample, sequenced in a study of cytomegalovirus exposure and HLA in healthy donors. PCR employed 60 Vbeta and 13 Jbeta primers. Data came from immunoSEQ multiplex PCR; TCRdb stores just in-frame clones and leaves some out. Counted here are hundreds of thousands of clones, about 80% occurring once; the ten biggest clones make up around 2.8%. The specimen was PBMCs. These TCRs come from an older woman in good health and CMV-seropositive.

V and J are TRBV6-5 and TRBJ2-3, with 8 positions matching TRBD2. Germline V gene sequence: CDR1 MNHEY, CDR2 SVGAGI. CDR3 length: 14 amino acids. J lost 3 bases, V lost 6 bases, and 5 bases had no gene match. CDR3 sequence: CASRPAGGTDTQYF. DNA for the CDR3: TGTGCCAGCAGACCCGCGGGAGGTACAGATACGCAGTATTTT.

V is TRBV6-6 and J is TRBJ1-2; 7 positions match TRBD1. There are 12 residues in the CDR3. V gave up 10 bases and J gave up 10 bases; unmatched junction bases: 12. CDR1 is MNHNY, CDR2 SVGAGI, per germline (reference sequence). The CDR3 protein is CATRFGGQLYTF. The CDR3, as DNA: TGTGCCACTCGTTTTGGGGGACAGCTCTACACCTTC.

This chain joins TRBV5-4 and TRBJ2-7, with 8 positions matching TRBD1. The V and J ends lost 5 bases and 0 bases, in that order; junction bases with no gene match: 4. The CDR3 extends over 14 amino acids. Germline-derived CDR1 and CDR2 are SGHNT and YYREEE (reference sequence). CDR3 protein: CASSLDRASYEQYF. The CDR3 DNA reads TGTGCCAGCAGTCTGGACAGGGCCTCCTACGAGCAGTACTTC.

V is TRBV2 and J is TRBJ2-3; D is possibly TRBD1 (6 bases). The CDR3 sequence is 14 residues long. CDR1 is SNHLY and CDR2 is FYNNEI in the germline V gene. The V end lost 6 bases, the J end lost 2 bases, and 12 bases lay between the germline ends. The CDR3 region has the DNA TGTGCCAGCAGGGGGGCCCTTTCCACAGATACGCAGTATTTT. Translated: CASRGALSTDTQYF.

The genes are TRBV19 and TRBJ2-3; perhaps TRBD2 as D (6 bases). V lost 6 bases and J 0 bases, leaving 16 bases between the germline ends. The CDR3 spans 16 residues. Per germline, CDR1 LNHDA and CDR2 SQIVND (reference sequence). The CDR3 DNA reads TGTGCCAGTAGGACCCCCGGGAGTGGCAGCACAGATACGCAGTATTTT. Amino acid sequence: CASRTPGSGSTDTQYF.

DNA for the CDR3: TGCGCCAGCAGCTTGTCAGGGGAGTACAATGAGCAGTTCTTC. Its protein product is CASSLSGEYNEQFF. The chain employs TRBV5-1 and TRBJ2-1; possibly TRBD1 for D (6 bases). Trimming stripped 1 base from V and 4 bases from J, with 9 bases between. The CDR3 contains 14 residues. Germline-derived CDR1 and CDR2 are SGHRS and YFSETQ.

This chain links TRBV19 with TRBJ1-1, with a tentative D call TRBD1 (6 bases). The germline CDR1 and CDR2 sequences are LNHDA and SQIVND (reference sequence). There are 13 residues in the CDR3. Deletions cut 6 bases from V and 4 bases from J, with 12 bases between. CDR3 sequence (DNA): TGTGCCAGTAGACCGGGACAAAGCACTGAAGCTTTCTTT. Translating it yields CASRPGQSTEAFF.

The DNA of the CDR3 is TGTGCCAGCTCCGAGGGGGCGAGAGGTAATGAAAAACTGTTTTTT. This gives the protein CASSEGARGNEKLFF. The chain uses TRBV18 and TRBJ1-4, with 7 nucleotides matching TRBD1. V was clipped by 6 bases and J by 4 bases; unmatched bases: 8. The CDR3 is 15 residues long. Germline lookup yields CDR1 KGHSH and CDR2 LQKENI.

This clone was observed a few times. The V and J genes are TRBV19 and TRBJ2-5, with D possibly being TRBD1 (6 bases). CDR1 is LNHDA and CDR2 is SQIVND in the germline V gene (reference sequence). The CDR3 extends over 13 amino acids. The V and J ends lost 6 bases and 2 bases respectively, with 10 bases between them. CDR3 in amino acids: CASSTGNQETQYF. DNA of the CDR3: TGTGCCAGTAGCACAGGGAATCAAGAGACCCAGTACTTC.

The chain combines TRBV7-6 with TRBJ2-7, with TRBD1 matching 8 bases. From germline, CDR1 is SGHVS and CDR2 FNYEAQ. This CDR3 spans 14 amino acids. Germline trimming cut 5 bases from V and 2 bases from J; bases unmatched to any gene: 5. This chain's CDR3 is CASSTGTGTYEQYF. The DNA for the CDR3 is TGTGCCAGCAGCACCGGGACAGGAACCTACGAGCAGTACTTC.

The CDR3 protein is CAWRENYGYTF. As DNA, the CDR3 is TGTGCCTGGAGGGAGAACTATGGCTACACCTTC. The chain combines TRBV30 with TRBJ1-2; D remains unclear. The V end was cut by 3 bases, the J end by 2 bases, with 4 bases between. The CDR3 length is 11 residues. Germline V CDR1 and CDR2: GTSNPN, SVGIG (reference sequence).

The chain carries TRBV5-1 and TRBJ1-2; D perhaps matches TRBD1 (5 bases). This CDR3 region has 13 residues. Germline lookup yields CDR1 SGHRS and CDR2 YFSETQ. V lost 0 bases and J lost 6, with 9 bases in between. CDR3 nucleotide sequence: TGCGCCAGCAGCTTGGATCCAGGGAATGGCTACACCTTC. Its translation is CASSLDPGNGYTF.

The chain has TRBV5-1 and TRBJ2-1, with D maybe TRBD1 (5 bases). This CDR3 region has 13 residues. Trimming took off 4 bases at V and 5 bases at J, with 10 bases between the two ends. The germline V gene encodes CDR1 SGHRS and CDR2 YFSETQ. This chain's CDR3 is CASSRQGDNEQFF. CDR3 bases: TGCGCCAGCAGCCGCCAGGGTGACAATGAGCAGTTCTTC.

This clone was detected only a few times. The chain carries TRBV9 and TRBJ2-2; the D gene is possibly TRBD2 (5 bases). Germline V gene lookup returns CDR1 SGDLS and CDR2 YYNGEE. The CDR3 is made up of 13 amino acids. Trimming took 2 bases from V and 5 from J, leaving 7 bases between them. The CDR3: CASSVEGTGELFF. The DNA for the CDR3 is TGTGCCAGCAGCGTTGAGGGAACCGGGGAGCTGTTTTTT.

The chain joins TRBV5-1 to TRBJ2-7; D is perhaps TRBD1 (8 bases). CDR1 is SGHRS, CDR2 YFSETQ, per germline. Deletions cut 4 bases from V and 4 bases from J, with 21 bases between. The CDR3 consists of 16 residues. The CDR3 region is CASSLQGGTGGYEQYF. CDR3 in DNA: TGCGCCAGCAGCCTCCAGGGAGGGACAGGAGGATACGAGCAGTACTTC.

V is TRBV7-2 and J is TRBJ2-1; TRBD2 aligns across 10 bases. Unmatched junction bases numbered 8, after V lost 6 bases and J lost 6 bases. Germline CDR1 SGHTA, CDR2 FQGNSA. The CDR3 extends over 15 amino acids. The CDR3 spells CASRAVLAGSNEQFF. The CDR3 DNA is TGTGCCAGCAGGGCCGTACTAGCGGGGAGCAATGAGCAGTTCTTC.

This clone was found once. This chain links TRBV6-4 with TRBJ2-1; 13 bases are a match to TRBD2. Trimming at V came to 2 bases and at J to 6 bases, leaving 4 bases not matched to a gene. CDR3 length: 16 amino acids. Germline CDR1 MRHNA, CDR2 SNTAGT. The CDR3 spells CASSDPGTSGINEQFF. As DNA, the CDR3 is TGTGCCAGCAGTGACCCCGGGACTAGCGGGATCAATGAGCAGTTCTTC.

This sequence joins TRBV15 and TRBJ2-7; D call uncertain. Looked up from germline, CDR1 is LNHNV and CDR2 is YYDKDF (reference sequence). The CDR3 has 14 residues. With 0 bases removed from V and 0 bases from J, the gap between germline ends came to 6 bases. The CDR3: CATSREGFSYEQYF. CDR3 sequence (DNA): TGTGCCACCAGCAGAGAGGGCTTCTCCTACGAGCAGTACTTC.

The CDR3 region is CASSLYGYGSNTEAFF. The DNA of the CDR3 is TGCGCCAGCAGCTTGTATGGGTACGGGTCGAACACTGAAGCTTTCTTT. The J gene is TRBJ1-1, the V gene TRBV5-1; D call uncertain. Germline CDR1 is SGHRS and CDR2 is YFSETQ. This CDR3 spans 16 amino acids. Trimming removed 1 base at V and 1 base at J, with 14 bases between.

Notes on this clone: The identical CDR3 is also encoded by other nucleotide sequences in the sample. V usage is TRBV5-1 and J usage is TRBJ2-1, with D uncertain. CDR3 length equals 14 residues. Looked up from germline, CDR1 is SGHRS and CDR2 is YFSETQ. Trimming pared 0 bases from V and 1 base from J, leaving 5 bases between. The CDR3 protein is CASSLAVSYNEQFF. The CDR3 bases are TGCGCCAGCAGCTTGGCAGTATCCTACAATGAGCAGTTCTTC.

The chain is built from TRBV19 and TRBJ2-1; 10 nucleotides align to TRBD2. J lost 6 bases, V lost 5 bases, and 10 bases had no gene match. Germline lookup yields CDR1 LNHDA and CDR2 SQIVND (reference sequence). This CDR3 region has 16 residues. In DNA form, the CDR3 reads TGTGCCAGTAGTCCCTACTCCGGGACTAGCGCCAATGAGCAGTTCTTC. This translates into CASSPYSGTSANEQFF.

Of note for this clone: Other DNA sequences in the same sample also yield this CDR3. The chain recombines TRBV29-1 with TRBJ2-1, with 8 bases matching TRBD1. The trim removed 6 bases at V and 8 bases at J, leaving 6 bases unmatched. Germline V gives CDR1 SQVTM, CDR2 ANQGSEA. CDR3 length: 12 residues. CDR3: CSVDRGIDEQFF. CDR3 bases: TGCAGCGTCGACAGGGGAATCGATGAGCAGTTCTTC.

The chain combines TRBV28 with TRBJ1-2, with 8 bases that match TRBD1. Germline assignment: CDR1 MDHEN and CDR2 SYDVKM. The CDR3 runs to 15 residues. V gave up 6 bases and J gave up 3 bases; unmatched junction bases: 9. The CDR3 protein is CASRGVQGAYYGYTF. The CDR3 nucleotides read TGTGCCAGCAGGGGGGTGCAGGGGGCCTACTATGGCTACACCTTC.

This chain links TRBV6-5 with TRBJ1-5; D is possibly TRBD1 (5 bases). Looked up from germline, CDR1 is MNHEY and CDR2 is SVGAGI. The V end lost 6 bases, the J end lost 5 bases, and 14 bases lay between the germline ends. The CDR3 length is 14 residues. The CDR3 coding sequence is TGTGCCAGCAGCCCGGAGGGGCCCGATCAGCCCCAGCATTTT. This gives the protein CASSPEGPDQPQHF.